The 22 T cell receptor beta chains reported below all come from one sample, sequenced in a study of response to subunit inactivated influenza vaccine. MiXCR was run by TCRdb on the RT-PCR reads, yielding one entry per CDR3 protein. In the table there are about 700,000 distinct CDR3 sequences, approximately 15% of which are singletons. The input for sequencing was PBMCs from blood, taken 11 to 12 days after vaccination. These receptors all come from a man aged 45-65 years who received an inactivated influenza vaccine.

This clonotype was seen ten or more times. The J gene is TRBJ1-1, the V gene TRBV4-2; D unclear. This CDR3 spans 14 amino acids. V lost 1 base and J 5 bases, leaving 11 bases between the germline ends. Germline CDR1 and CDR2: LGHNA and YNFKEQ. CDR3 in DNA: TGTGCCAGCAGCCAAGGAGGGATGGGAACTGAAGCTTTCTTT. It codes for CASSQGGMGTEAFF.

The chain uses TRBV19 and TRBJ2-7; TRBD1 matches at 8 bases. CDR1 is LNHDA and CDR2 is SQIVND in the germline V gene (reference sequence). J was trimmed by 1 base and V by 1 base; bases with no gene match: 6. The CDR3 is 16 residues long. The CDR3 nucleotides are TGTGCCAGTAGTATAGGAGGACAGGGAGTGTCCTACGAGCAGTACTTC. Residues: CASSIGGQGVSYEQYF.

J is TRBJ2-3 and V is TRBV5-4; D is unclear. Between the trimmed V and J ends, which lost 3 bases and 1 base, there was a span of 15 bases. CDR3 length: 16 residues. From germline, CDR1 is SGHNT and CDR2 YYREEE (reference sequence). CDR3 region: CASSSLLGLGTDTQYF. In DNA form, the CDR3 reads TGTGCCAGCAGCTCCCTTCTGGGCCTGGGCACAGATACGCAGTATTTT.

This clonotype was detected a few times. The chain uses TRBV7-2 and TRBJ2-1, with D possibly TRBD1 on 5 matching bases. The ends were cut back, 1 base at V and 1 base at J, with 11 bases in the middle. Germline CDR1 reads SGHTA; CDR2 reads FQGNSA. The CDR3 contains 16 residues. CDR3 loop: CASSLERQGSYNEQFF. DNA for the CDR3: TGTGCCAGCAGCTTAGAAAGGCAGGGTTCCTACAATGAGCAGTTCTTC.

Concerning this clonotype itself: At one of its ends the junction is not consistent with the germline gene, which may arise from a read error. The rearrangement joins TRBV14 to TRBJ2-2, with a weak D call TRBD1 (6 bases). Germline V gene lookup returns CDR1 SGHDN and CDR2 FVKESK. The CDR3 spans 15 residues. DNA for the CDR3: TGTGCCAGCAGCCAAAGGACAGTGTCCACCGGGGAGCTGGTTTTT. Its protein is CASSQRTVSTGELVF.

This clonotype showed up just a few times. The gene calls are TRBV12-3 or TRBV12-4 and TRBJ1-6; 10 nucleotides agree with TRBD1. This CDR3 has 17 residues. After removal of 6 bases from V and 7 bases from J, the junction contained 12 bases not matched to a gene. This chain's CDR3 is CASSPRGGQGINSPLHF. For the CDR3, the DNA is TGTGCCAGCAGCCCCAGGGGGGGACAGGGGATCAATTCACCCCTCCACTTT.

This clonotype showed up just a few times. The rearrangement joins TRBV14 to TRBJ2-1, with 12 positions matching TRBD2. CDR3 length: 15 amino acids. The germline gives CDR1 SGHDN, CDR2 FVKESK. V shed 3 bases, J shed 8 bases, and the junction held 5 bases outside the gene matches. This chain's CDR3 is CASSQMTSGSDEQFF. DNA for the CDR3: TGTGCCAGCAGCCAGATGACTAGCGGGAGCGATGAGCAGTTCTTC.

This clonotype showed up just a few times. The V gene is TRBV4-3, the J gene TRBJ2-7, with 7 positions matching TRBD1. Germline lookup yields CDR1 LGHNA and CDR2 YSLEER. With 0 bases clipped from V and 2 bases from J, the junction kept 16 bases outside the gene matches. CDR3 size: 19 residues. The CDR3 nucleotides read TGCGCCAGCAGCCAAGAGTCTCGTCGGTACGGGGACAGAGCCTACGAGCAGTACTTC. Its translation is CASSQESRRYGDRAYEQYF.

This clonotype was detected ten times or more. V and J are TRBV6-5 and TRBJ2-4; TRBD1 matches at 7 bases. In germline, CDR1 is MNHEY, CDR2 SVGAGI. The CDR3 covers 16 residues. The ends lost 2 bases at V and 0 bases at J; junction bases unmatched: 4. In DNA, the CDR3 is TGTGCCAGCAGTTACAAGGACAGGCTAGCCAAAAACATTCAGTACTTC. Translating gives CASSYKDRLAKNIQYF.

This clonotype was recorded many times. The chain employs TRBV9 and TRBJ1-3; D is perhaps TRBD1 (5 bases). The CDR3 has 15 amino acids. V lost 0 bases and J lost 4, with 11 bases in between. Germline V gives CDR1 SGDLS, CDR2 YYNGEE. The CDR3 DNA is TGTGCCAGCAGCGTAGACGCGGGGCCCGGAAACACCATATATTTT. It specifies CASSVDAGPGNTIYF. The variable domain in full, with the rest retrieved from reference TRBV9 and TRBJ1-3, is DSGVTQTPKHLITATGQRVTLRCSPRSGDLSVYWYQQSLDQGLQFLIQYYNGEERAKGNILERFSAQQFPDLHSELNLSSLELGDSALYFCASSVDAGPGNTIYFGEGSWLTVV.

The chain has TRBV5-1 and TRBJ1-1; D is perhaps TRBD1 (6 bases). The CDR3 length is 12 residues. Deletions cut 9 bases from V and 1 base from J, with 10 bases between. From germline, CDR1 is SGHRS and CDR2 YFSETQ. CDR3 sequence reads: CATTGQNTEAFF. DNA for the CDR3: TGCGCCACTACGGGACAGAACACTGAAGCTTTCTTT.

The sample holds a few counts of this clonotype. The V call is TRBV12-3 or TRBV12-4, the J call TRBJ2-7; D is possibly TRBD2 (7 bases). Trimming cost V 4 bases and J 4 bases, with 17 bases left between them. CDR3 length: 15 residues. The CDR3 protein is CASSSRGGPEYEQYF. Written as DNA, the CDR3 is TGTGCCAGCAGTTCAAGGGGGGGGCCTGAATACGAGCAGTACTTC.

V gene TRBV5-1 combines with J gene TRBJ2-5, with D possibly TRBD2 on 6 matching bases. Germline values: CDR1 SGHRS, CDR2 YFSETQ. The CDR3 consists of 18 residues. The V end was cut by 4 bases, the J end by 2 bases, with 24 bases between. The CDR3 sequence is CASSRVWGLKTSQETQYF. The CDR3 coding sequence is TGCGCCAGCAGCCGCGTTTGGGGCTTAAAGACTAGTCAAGAGACCCAGTACTTC.

The V call is TRBV6-2 or TRBV6-3, the J call TRBJ2-4; a possible D gene is TRBD2 (6 bases). This CDR3 is built from 17 residues. V gave up 5 bases and J gave up 0 bases, with 17 bases separating them. Germline V gives CDR1 MNHEY, CDR2 SVGEGT. The CDR3 loop is CASSTFDPGLAKNIQYF. CDR3 nucleotides: TGTGCCAGCAGTACTTTTGATCCGGGACTAGCCAAAAACATTCAGTACTTC.

The chain carries TRBV6-1 and TRBJ1-2, with D unresolved. The V gene lost 7 bases and the J gene lost 0 bases, with 9 bases spanning the gap. This CDR3 is built from 13 residues. Germline V CDR1 and CDR2: MNHNS, SASEGT. The CDR3 nucleotides are TGTGCCAGCAAGAGGTCAGCTAACTATGGCTACACCTTC. This codes for CASKRSANYGYTF.

This clonotype has just a few counts. The chain uses TRBV12-3 or TRBV12-4 and TRBJ2-1; D call uncertain. This CDR3 is 14 amino acids long. V was shortened by 0 bases and J by 4 bases, with 7 bases between the two germline ends. The DNA of the CDR3 is TGTGCCAGCAGTTTAGCGGTCAAATACAATGAGCAGTTCTTC. Its protein product is CASSLAVKYNEQFF.

This clonotype has a handful of counts. V is TRBV29-1 and J is TRBJ2-1; 8 bases align to TRBD1. The CDR3 is 14 residues long. Germline values: CDR1 SQVTM, CDR2 ANQGSEA. Trimming cost V 4 bases and J 4 bases; bases outside gene matches: 6. The CDR3 nucleotides read TGCAGCGTTGTTGGGACAGGAGAATACAATGAGCAGTTCTTC. Residues: CSVVGTGEYNEQFF.

The table lists this clonotype with a few counts. The V gene is TRBV11-2, the J gene TRBJ1-1; no firm D call. Between the trimmed V and J ends, which lost 2 bases and 1 base, there was a span of 5 bases. The CDR3 covers 13 residues. The germline CDR1 and CDR2 sequences are SGHAT and FQNNGV. The CDR3 sequence is CASSLRENTEAFF. The CDR3 coding sequence is TGTGCCAGCAGCTTACGGGAGAACACTGAAGCTTTCTTT.

Many counts were recorded for this clonotype. The V and J genes are TRBV27 and TRBJ2-5; the D gene is possibly TRBD1 (5 bases). V was shortened by 0 bases and J by 7 bases, with 9 bases between the two germline ends. The CDR3 covers 13 residues. Germline CDR1 is MNHEY and CDR2 is SMNVEV (reference sequence). CDR3 in amino acids: CASSLSARGTQYF. CDR3 coding DNA: TGTGCCAGCAGTTTATCGGCAAGGGGGACCCAGTACTTC.

This clonotype has only a few counts. V usage is TRBV19 and J usage is TRBJ2-7; D is perhaps TRBD2 (6 bases). The CDR3 contains 14 residues. V lost 1 base to trimming and J lost 1 base, with 8 bases between them. Germline assignment: CDR1 LNHDA and CDR2 SQIVND (reference sequence). Here the CDR3 reads CASSIASGSYEQYF. The CDR3 DNA sequence: TGTGCCAGTAGTATAGCCAGCGGGTCCTACGAGCAGTACTTC.

In this sample, this clonotype turned up a few times. This chain uses TRBV5-1 with TRBJ2-7; TRBD2 might be the D (6 bases). Germline CDR1 reads SGHRS; CDR2 reads YFSETQ. Trimming removed 0 bases from V and 5 bases from J, with 12 bases in between. The CDR3 has 14 amino acids. CDR3: CASSLAGVRDEQYF. The DNA of the CDR3 is TGCGCCAGCAGCTTGGCGGGGGTCCGGGACGAGCAGTACTTC.

V and J are TRBV27 and TRBJ1-6; 8 positions agree with TRBD1. The V gene end was trimmed by 0 bases and the J gene end by 8 bases; junction bases not matched to a gene: 3. This CDR3 comprises 15 residues. Germline values: CDR1 MNHEY, CDR2 SMNVEV (reference sequence). The CDR3 here is CASSLSRTGYSPLHF. As DNA, the CDR3 is TGTGCCAGCAGTTTATCAAGGACAGGGTATTCACCCCTCCACTTT.